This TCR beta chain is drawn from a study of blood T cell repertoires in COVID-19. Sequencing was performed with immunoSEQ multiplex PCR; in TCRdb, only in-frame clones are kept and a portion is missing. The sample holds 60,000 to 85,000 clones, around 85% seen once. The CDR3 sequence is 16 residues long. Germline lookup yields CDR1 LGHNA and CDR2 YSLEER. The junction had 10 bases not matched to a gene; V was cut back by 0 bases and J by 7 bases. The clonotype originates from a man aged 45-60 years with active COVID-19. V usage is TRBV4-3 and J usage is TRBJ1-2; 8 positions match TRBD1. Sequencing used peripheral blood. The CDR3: CASSQDIGRGPGGYTF. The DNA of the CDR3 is TGCGCCAGCAGCCAAGATATCGGCAGGGGGCCTGGTGGCTACACCTTC.